The sample holds many counts of the clone carrying this T cell receptor beta chain. Its antigen is still unknown. Arm-PCR of CDR3 regions and iRepertoire HTBI primers were the basis on which TCR beta libraries were built. TCRdb reprocessed the multiplex PCR reads via MiXCR and lists one record per CDR3 protein. This table has almost 450,000 distinct CDR3 sequences, roughly 17% appearing once. The sample is drawn from a study of regulatory T cells in long-lasting Graves disease. For the study at large: Graves' patients (newly diagnosed) had been on antithyroid drugs under 3 months.

Study results and caveats: Sample size, which was small, may have reduced accuracy.

The sample's time point: newly diagnosed GD, antithyroid drugs for less than 3 months. Generation of the TCR library employed RNA extracted from PBMCs. The V gene end was trimmed by 4 bases and the J gene end by 7 bases; junction bases not matched to a gene: 9. The germline V gene encodes CDR1 MDHEN and CDR2 SYDVKM. The CDR3 has 14 residues. Another study also made use of these data, one on T cells in Graves' hyperthyroidism and ophthalmopathy. As that report states: Patients showing uncontrolled infection, other autoimmune disease, pregnancy or lactation were ineligible. The TCR CDR3 first-round RT-PCR relied on the HTBI primer set.

The chain uses TRBV28 and TRBJ2-5; 7 bases agree with TRBD2. The specimen comprised peripheral blood mononuclear cells (PBMCs), sampled at new diagnosis, from a patient treated with antithyroid drugs. The TCR sequence derives from a woman aged 25 to 39 with Graves disease. The CDR3 sequence is CASSSGTTPGTQYF. The DNA for the CDR3 is TGTGCCAGCAGTTCCGGGACTACCCCCGGGACCCAGTACTTC.